Described below is a single T cell receptor beta chain sequence and its context. The target antigen is unknown. This specimen belongs to a study of cytomegalovirus exposure and HLA in healthy donors. Overall study: Clustering assigned 70% to 90% of the roughly 400 genotyped donors to the Caucasian-associated ancestry cluster.

Study findings and constraints: According to the study, around 180 TCR beta chains were cytomegalovirus-associated. Researchers reportedly found TCR beta sequences accurately predicted most subjects' HLA-A and HLA-B alleles.

60 Vbeta and 13 Jbeta primers were used in PCR. Sequencing used immunoSEQ multiplex PCR; TCRdb keeps in-frame clones, though not all of them. The sample has about 77,000 clones; around 78% are singletons. The material sequenced was PBMCs. The clonotype comes from a man aged 35 to 55 in good health and CMV-seronegative.

CDR3 sequence: CASSTTGQLTGYGYTF. The CDR3, as DNA: TGTGCCAGTAGTACGACGGGACAACTTACGGGCTATGGCTACACCTTC. V usage is TRBV19 and J usage is TRBJ1-2; D might be TRBD1 (6 bases). V was shortened by 4 bases and J by 4 bases, with 19 bases between the two germline ends. The germline V gene encodes CDR1 LNHDA and CDR2 SQIVND (reference sequence). The length of the CDR3 is 16 residues. Supplemented by reference TRBV19 and TRBJ1-2, the full variable domain reads DGGITQSPKYLFRKEGQNVTLSCEQNLNHDAMYWYRQDPGQGLRLIYYSQIVNDFQKGDIAEGYSVSREKKESFPLTVTSAQKNPTAFYLCASSTTGQLTGYGYTFGSGTRLTVV.